The 9 T cell receptor beta chains listed next were all sequenced from one sample in a study of molecular identifiers for immune sequencing clone quantification. TCRdb recomputed calls from the PCR reads with MiXCR, one row per CDR3 protein. Here the sample spans about half a million distinct CDR3 sequences, over 20% being singletons. The sample was naive CD8+ T cells from blood, with Jurkat cell RNA spiked in. Subset: FACS-sorted CD8+CD4-CCR7+CD45RA+ naive T cells. These receptors were taken from a human donor in good health. Some libraries in this study had Jurkat cell RNA spiked in.

The gene calls are TRBV7-3 and TRBJ2-3; D gene uncertain. Germline V CDR1 and CDR2: SGHTA, FQGTGA. This CDR3 is 18 amino acids long. V was cut by 3 bases and J by 0 bases, with 19 bases left in between. DNA of the CDR3: TGTGCCAGCAGCTTTGGGCCCATCGACACTACTAGCACAGATACGCAGTATTTT. Its protein product is CASSFGPIDTTSTDTQYF.

The chain has TRBV20-1 and TRBJ2-4; D is ambiguous. Germline CDR1 DFQATT, CDR2 SNEGSKA (reference sequence). V gave up 3 bases and J gave up 0 bases, with 12 bases separating them. The CDR3 is 15 amino acids. The CDR3 coding sequence is TGCAGTGCTAGTACCACAGAACTAGCCAAAAACATTCAGTACTTC. This codes for CSASTTELAKNIQYF.

This clonotype was seen a single time. V gene TRBV7-9 combines with J gene TRBJ1-2, with D perhaps matching TRBD1 (6 bases). Germline loops: CDR1 SEHNR, CDR2 FQNEAQ (reference sequence). V was clipped by 2 bases and J by 6 bases, with 19 bases between them. The CDR3 runs to 16 residues. CDR3 residues: CASSLSLKGRDNGYTF. The CDR3 DNA sequence: TGTGCCAGCAGCTTATCTCTAAAGGGCAGGGACAATGGCTACACCTTC.

Ten or more counts support this clonotype. The chain joins TRBV7-9 to TRBJ2-7; no definite D call. V was pared by 1 base and J by 0 bases, with 10 bases between. The V gene's germline CDR1 is SEHNR and CDR2 FQNEAQ (reference sequence). This CDR3 has 15 amino acids. CDR3 DNA sequence: TGTGCCAGCAGCTTAGAAGCTTTCTCCTCCTACGAGCAGTACTTC. It codes for CASSLEAFSSYEQYF.

The chain recombines TRBV30 with TRBJ2-1; D remains ambiguous. CDR1 is GTSNPN, CDR2 SVGIG, per germline (reference sequence). CDR3 length: 14 residues. V dropped 2 bases and J dropped 0 bases, with 8 bases sitting between them. The CDR3 spells CAWSPGYSYNEQFF. CDR3 coding DNA: TGTGCCTGGAGTCCCGGCTACTCCTACAATGAGCAGTTCTTC.

Note on this clonotype: Just one base apart from a much larger clone, this may be a read error. The gene calls are TRBV20-1 and TRBJ2-7, with D perhaps matching TRBD1 (6 bases). The CDR3 loop spans 12 amino acids. Germline V lookup: CDR1 DFQATT, CDR2 SNEGSKA (reference sequence). The CDR3 DNA reads as TGCAGTGTTAGAGAGGGGGCCTACGAGCAGTACTTC. It specifies CSVREGAYEQYF.

Concerning this clonotype itself: Just one base apart from a much larger clone, this may be a read error. This chain uses TRBV28 with TRBJ2-1, with D possibly TRBD2 on 6 matching bases. Germline values: CDR1 MDHEN, CDR2 SYDVKM. This CDR3 contains 14 residues. The CDR3 reads CASSLLEGSNEQLF. As DNA, the CDR3 is TGTGCCAGCAGTTTATTGGAGGGAAGCAATGAGCAGCTCTTC.

The chain carries TRBV7-8 and TRBJ1-4; 9 bases agree with TRBD1. V shed 3 bases, J shed 5 bases, and the junction held 7 bases outside the gene matches. The CDR3 consists of 16 residues. Germline assignment: CDR1 SGHVS and CDR2 FQNEAQ. The CDR3 is CASSLSPGTGNEKLFF. CDR3 nucleotide sequence: TGTGCCAGCAGCTTGTCCCCTGGGACAGGGAATGAAAAACTGTTTTTT.

This clonotype has only a few counts. The chain recombines TRBV12-3 or TRBV12-4 with TRBJ2-3; 8 bases align to TRBD2. V trimming: 6 bases; J trimming: 5 bases; junction bases outside the gene matches: 19. The CDR3 runs 18 residues. The DNA for the CDR3 is TGTGCCAGCAGGGGGATAGAGGGACTAGTGGTTGATGGAGATACGCAGTATTTT. Protein sequence: CASRGIEGLVVDGDTQYF.